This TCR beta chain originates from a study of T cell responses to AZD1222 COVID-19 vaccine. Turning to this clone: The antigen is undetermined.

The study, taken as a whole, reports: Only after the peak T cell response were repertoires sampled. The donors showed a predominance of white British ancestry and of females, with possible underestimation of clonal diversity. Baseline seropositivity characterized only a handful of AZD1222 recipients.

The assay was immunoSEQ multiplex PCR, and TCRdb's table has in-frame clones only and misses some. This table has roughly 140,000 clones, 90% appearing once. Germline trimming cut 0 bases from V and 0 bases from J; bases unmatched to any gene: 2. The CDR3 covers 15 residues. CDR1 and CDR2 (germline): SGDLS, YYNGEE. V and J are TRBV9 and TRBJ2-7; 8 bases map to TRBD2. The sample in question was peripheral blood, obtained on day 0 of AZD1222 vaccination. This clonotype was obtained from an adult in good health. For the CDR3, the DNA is TGTGCCAGCAGCGTAGGAAGCGGGAGCTCCTACGAGCAGTACTTC. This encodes CASSVGSGSSYEQYF.